This TCR beta chain was identified during a study of blood T cells in healthy people across ages. Whole-study findings and limits: The long-lived group displayed more naive CD4+ cells, plus higher diversity, than the aged donors did. A conclusive naive versus antigen-experienced comparison was prevented by the unsorted PBMCs.

Trimming removed 0 bases at V and 7 bases at J, with 14 bases between. Germline V gives CDR1 LGHNA, CDR2 YNFKEQ. The CDR3 is 15 amino acids. On this clonotype itself: What it binds is not known.

A second PCR of 7 to 11 cycles used a sample-barcoded 5' primer and a J-beta primer mix. TCRdb independently ran MiXCR on the 5' RACE reads; one entry per CDR3 protein. The sample comprises more than 1,400,000 distinct CDR3 sequences, 40% to 50% of which are singletons, and around 8% rests with the top ten. The chain recombines TRBV4-2 with TRBJ2-3; D might be TRBD1 (6 bases). Input material: blood. The TCR originated in a woman in her late teens or twenties in good health. DNA of the CDR3: TGTGCCAGCAGCCAAGATCTGGGGGCTTTTAATACGCAGTATTTT. Translated, it gives CASSQDLGAFNTQYF.